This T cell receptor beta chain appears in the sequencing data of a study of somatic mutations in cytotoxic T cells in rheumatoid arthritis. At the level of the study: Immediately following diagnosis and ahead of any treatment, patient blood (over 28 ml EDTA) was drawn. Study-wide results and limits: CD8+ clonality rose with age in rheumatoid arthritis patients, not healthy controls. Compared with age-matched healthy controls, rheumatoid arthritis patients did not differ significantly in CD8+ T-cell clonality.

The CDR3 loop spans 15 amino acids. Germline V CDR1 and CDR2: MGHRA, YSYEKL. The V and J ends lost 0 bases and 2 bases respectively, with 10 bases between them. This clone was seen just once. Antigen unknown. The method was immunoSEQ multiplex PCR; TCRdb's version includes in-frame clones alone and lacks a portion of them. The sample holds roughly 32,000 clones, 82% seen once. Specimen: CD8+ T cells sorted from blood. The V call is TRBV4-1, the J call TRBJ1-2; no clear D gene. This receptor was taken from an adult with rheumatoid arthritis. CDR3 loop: CASSQDPRENYGYTF. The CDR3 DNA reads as TGCGCCAGCAGCCAAGACCCGAGGGAGAACTATGGCTACACCTTC.